This passage covers 11 T cell receptor beta chains from one sample sequenced in a study of cytomegalovirus exposure and HLA in healthy donors. PCR was performed using 60 Vbeta and 13 Jbeta primers. This table comes from immunoSEQ multiplex PCR, and its TCRdb copy is limited to in-frame clones, with some not included. Seen here are 200,000 or so clones, approximately 81% observed once, and the top ten hold approximately 2.9%. Sequenced material: PBMCs. These TCRs come from a man under 40 in good health and CMV-seronegative.

DNA of the CDR3: TGTGCCAGCAGCCGAGCGGACTTTGGCTACACCTTC. Amino acids: CASSRADFGYTF. The chain employs TRBV7-9 and TRBJ1-2; D ambiguous. The CDR3 length is 12 residues. Germline CDR1 is SEHNR and CDR2 is FQNEAQ (reference sequence). The V gene lost 5 bases and the J gene lost 7 bases, with 11 bases spanning the gap.

The gene calls are TRBV4-1 and TRBJ1-4, with D perhaps TRBD1 (6 bases). From germline, CDR1 is MGHRA and CDR2 YSYEKL. Trimming removed 5 bases at V and 4 bases at J, with 14 bases between. The CDR3 has 15 amino acids. In nucleotides, the CDR3 is TGCGCCAGCAGCGCACAGGGAGGGGTTAATGAAAAACTGTTTTTT. Protein product: CASSAQGGVNEKLFF.

The chain has TRBV10-1 and TRBJ2-7; D remains unclear. This CDR3 spans 12 amino acids. Germline lookup yields CDR1 WNHNN and CDR2 SYGVQD (reference sequence). V lost 3 bases to trimming and J lost 6 bases, with 9 bases between them. DNA for the CDR3: TGCGCCAGCAGTGATCGGGTCACCGAGCAGTACTTC. It yields the protein CASSDRVTEQYF.

In its sample, this clone was seen a few times. The rearrangement uses TRBV28 and TRBJ2-1; D not resolved. The germline V and J ends were trimmed by 4 bases and 4 bases, with 8 bases remaining between them. This CDR3 comprises 13 residues. From germline, CDR1 is MDHEN and CDR2 SYDVKM. CDR3 nucleotides: TGTGCCAGCAGTTGGCCCATTTACAATGAGCAGTTCTTC. It translates to CASSWPIYNEQFF.

The V and J genes are TRBV13 and TRBJ2-7; 7 bases agree with TRBD2. The CDR3 has 16 amino acids. The V gene's germline CDR1 is PRHDT and CDR2 FYEKMQ (reference sequence). V trimming: 3 bases; J trimming: 0 bases; junction bases outside the gene matches: 8. The CDR3 loop reads CASSFRKSGVSYEQYF. In DNA, the CDR3 is TGTGCCAGCAGCTTTAGGAAGAGCGGGGTCTCCTACGAGCAGTACTTC.

V gene TRBV2 combines with J gene TRBJ2-1; 7 bases map to TRBD1. There are 16 residues in the CDR3. Germline V gene data show CDR1 as SNHLY and CDR2 as FYNNEI. The J segment lost 4 bases and the V segment lost 2 bases, leaving 8 bases of the junction unmatched. For the CDR3, the DNA is TGTGCCAGCAGTGAAAATCCAGGGGGATTATACAATGAGCAGTTCTTC. This translates into CASSENPGGLYNEQFF.

V gene TRBV15 combines with J gene TRBJ2-7; D call uncertain. The CDR3 totals 13 residues. V was shortened by 0 bases and J by 6 bases, with 9 bases between the two germline ends. The V gene's germline CDR1 is LNHNV and CDR2 YYDKDF (reference sequence). The DNA of the CDR3 is TGTGCCACCAGCAGAGACCCACCCAGCGAGCAGTACTTC. Translated: CATSRDPPSEQYF.

The chain has TRBV13 and TRBJ2-3, with 8 bases matching TRBD2. Per germline, CDR1 PRHDT and CDR2 FYEKMQ (reference sequence). Losses at the gene ends were 7 bases for V and 4 bases for J; bases not matched to a gene: 7. This CDR3 comprises 14 residues. This CDR3 is CASTSGRGADTQYF. The CDR3, as DNA: TGTGCCAGCACGTCTGGGCGGGGGGCAGATACGCAGTATTTT.

V and J are TRBV23-1 and TRBJ1-5; D is possibly TRBD1 (6 bases). TRBV23-1 is an open reading frame whose function is uncertain. The V end was cut by 2 bases, the J end by 4 bases, with 12 bases between. CDR3 length: 15 residues. The CDR3, as DNA: TGCGCCAGCAGTCAACTGACAGGAGAAAATCAGCCCCAGCATTTT. Translation gives CASSQLTGENQPQHF.

There are a few counts of this clone. The chain couples TRBV10-1 to TRBJ2-2; TRBD1 matches 8 bases. The CDR3 extends over 14 amino acids. V lost 5 bases, J lost 5 bases, and 4 bases stayed unmatched. The germline V gene has CDR1 WNHNN and CDR2 SYGVQD (reference sequence). The CDR3 protein is CASSRTGSTGELFF. In nucleotides, the CDR3 is TGCGCCAGCAGTCGGACAGGGTCAACCGGGGAGCTGTTTTTT.

The rearrangement uses TRBV15 and TRBJ2-6; TRBD1 matches 9 bases. The CDR3 covers 21 residues. Germline-derived CDR1 and CDR2 are LNHNV and YYDKDF (reference sequence). V was pared by 4 bases and J by 0 bases, with 16 bases of the junction left unmatched. The CDR3 protein is CATSIRYSGTGRISGANVLTF. The CDR3 coding sequence is TGTGCCACCAGCATTCGATATTCCGGGACAGGGAGGATCTCTGGGGCCAACGTCCTGACTTTC.